The rows below give T cell receptor beta chains drawn from one sample of a study of CXCR3-negative and CXCR3-positive naive CD8 T cells. TCRdb reprocessed the 5' RACE reads and stores each CDR3 protein as one record, lacking DNA. The listing contains 100,000 to 150,000 distinct CDR3 sequences. Sequencing used naive CXCR3- CD8+ T cells from blood. Receptors were obtained from a human donor in good health. Some clones in this sample may be carry-over from other donors' samples. CDR3s include the opening cysteine and the closing phenylalanine or tryptophan.

j_call,v_call,cdr3_aa
TRBJ2-3,TRBV5-1,CASSPKTSGGANTQYF
TRBJ1-2,TRBV20-1,CSARREELNGYTF
TRBJ2-1,TRBV19,CASSILAWGNNEQFF
TRBJ1-5,TRBV5-5,CASSLDSSQPQHF
TRBJ2-1,TRBV10-3,CATRQGLDEQFF
TRBJ2-7,TRBV2,CASSEAWGGLEQYF
TRBJ2-7,TRBV4-1,CASSQAGGQGVEQYF
TRBJ2-7,TRBV6-5,CASSHIDGRREQYF
TRBJ2-1,TRBV5-6,CASTLGVILNEQFF
TRBJ1-1,TRBV6-2/TRBV6-3,CASSYSMWTGQVTGTEAFF
TRBJ2-2,TRBV29-1,CSVNSFANTGELFF
TRBJ2-7,TRBV7-9,CASSLTVDAGGEQYF
TRBJ2-1,TRBV12-3/TRBV12-4,CASSLDPGVGDEQFF
TRBJ2-7,TRBV5-1,CASPDGSYEQYF
TRBJ2-4,TRBV4-1,CASSQPDTILAKNIQYF
TRBJ2-5,TRBV14,CASSQWRLAGQETQYF
TRBJ2-2,TRBV29-1,CSVDLNTGELFF
TRBJ1-1,TRBV4-1,CASSHADQGWNTEAFF
TRBJ1-5,TRBV5-6,CASSFWGYSNQPQHF
TRBJ2-7,TRBV20-1,CSVRASSSYEQYF
TRBJ2-3,TRBV7-2,CASSLKGAPSDTQYF
TRBJ1-1,TRBV4-3,CASSQGREAFF
TRBJ2-7,TRBV3-1,CASSQSWGQDEQYF
TRBJ1-5,TRBV7-9,CASSLVGGSDQPQHF
TRBJ2-3,TRBV5-1,CASRQDLITDTQYF
TRBJ2-1,TRBV11-2,CASSSGGASGRSDNEQFF
TRBJ1-6,TRBV6-5,CASSMGTGGGSPLHF
TRBJ2-7,TRBV5-1,CASSLSESSSYEQYF
TRBJ1-6,TRBV23-1,CASSGTGETIPNNSPLHF
TRBJ1-5,TRBV6-5,CASSYGEGYQPQHF
TRBJ2-1,TRBV28,CASSSADYNEQFF
TRBJ2-7,TRBV5-1,CASSVGDTSYEQYF
TRBJ2-2,TRBV23-1,CASSPRVGQGNTGELFF
TRBJ2-4,TRBV12-3/TRBV12-4,CASSLMVSKNTQYF
TRBJ2-7,TRBV4-1,CASSQDSSGFSYEQYF
TRBJ2-1,TRBV29-1,CSVERTSGPYNEQFF
TRBJ2-7,TRBV5-1,CASSHTDVLASISYEQYF
TRBJ2-5,TRBV27,CASSFAGEEAQYF
TRBJ2-3,TRBV7-2,CASSQISPDTQYF
TRBJ1-2,TRBV29-1,CSDQDRDFYNYGYTF
TRBJ2-1,TRBV7-9,CASSILSNEQFF
TRBJ2-2,TRBV7-3,CASSLTLQGATGELFF
TRBJ2-5,TRBV7-9,CASSLEYLETQYF
TRBJ2-1,TRBV12-3/TRBV12-4,CATIPKTDNEQFF
TRBJ2-7,TRBV25-1,CASNLFNGQGSYEQYF
TRBJ2-1,TRBV5-5,CANRGVPNEQFF
TRBJ2-3,TRBV13,CASSTLGTGRTDTQYF
TRBJ2-1,TRBV4-3,CASSQGTSGFYNEQFF
TRBJ2-7,TRBV7-9,CASSPRSPASYEQYF
TRBJ2-1,TRBV30,CAWNVRNRYDEQFF
TRBJ2-1,TRBV27,CASSRERGGFYEQFF